Listed here are 18 T cell receptor beta chains from one sample, sequenced in a study of OX40 agonist ivuxolimab in advanced cancers. Profiled with immunoSEQ multiplex PCR; TCRdb holds only in-frame clones, not every one. The data contain some 67,000 clones, about 88% of them singletons. The sample consisted of CD4+ or CD8+ T cells sorted from blood, taken in a trial of the OX40 agonist ivuxolimab. Receptors originate from an adult with an advanced solid tumor such as melanoma, head and neck, liver or kidney cancer.

The genes are TRBV4-3 and TRBJ2-7; a possible D gene is TRBD1 (5 bases). The CDR3 has 14 residues. V was trimmed by 0 bases and J by 6 bases, leaving 12 bases between them. CDR1 LGHNA and CDR2 YSLEER come from the germline V gene. In DNA form, the CDR3 reads TGCGCCAGCAGCCAAGATCTCGCCAGGGCCGAGCAGTACTTC. Translating gives CASSQDLARAEQYF.

This clone was recorded once. CDR3 residues: CASSPTKPYGEQFF. In nucleotides, the CDR3 is TGTGCCAGCAGCCCAACTAAGCCTTACGGTGAGCAGTTCTTC. The chain has TRBV5-4 and TRBJ2-1; D is undetermined. The germline CDR1 and CDR2 sequences are SGHNT and YYREEE (reference sequence). This CDR3 contains 14 residues. V lost 4 bases and J lost 9, with 17 bases in between. Complete variable domain (other parts from reference TRBV5-4 and TRBJ2-1): ETGVTQSPTHLIKTRGQQVTLRCSSQSGHNTVSWYQQALGQGPQFIFQYYREEENGRGNFPPRFSGLQFPNYSSELNVNALELDDSALYLCASSPTKPYGEQFFGPGTRLTVL.

This chain uses TRBV27 with TRBJ1-6; weak D call: TRBD1 (5 bases). Germline CDR1 and CDR2: MNHEY and SMNVEV (reference sequence). V was clipped by 6 bases and J by 5 bases, with 11 bases between them. The CDR3 is made up of 14 amino acids. CDR3 nucleotides: TGTGCCAGCAGCTACGGGGCGGATAATTCACCCCTCCACTTT. Protein sequence: CASSYGADNSPLHF.

The chain combines TRBV5-1 with TRBJ2-3; 7 nucleotides align to TRBD2. Germline lookup yields CDR1 SGHRS and CDR2 YFSETQ. There are 15 residues in the CDR3. J was trimmed by 0 bases and V by 3 bases; bases with no gene match: 4. The CDR3: CASSSFGGSTDTQYF. The CDR3 DNA is TGCGCCAGCAGCTCCTTCGGGGGGAGCACAGATACGCAGTATTTT.

V is TRBV18 and J is TRBJ2-7; 12 bases match TRBD2. V shed 6 bases, J shed 0 bases, and the junction held 3 bases outside the gene matches. This CDR3 contains 15 residues. Germline V gene sequence: CDR1 KGHSH, CDR2 LQKENI. The CDR3 reads CASSSGLAGSYEQYF. The CDR3 nucleotides are TGTGCCAGCTCGTCGGGACTAGCGGGCTCCTACGAGCAGTACTTC.

The CDR3 region has the DNA TGTGCCAGCAGCTTGGGAATCTTCTCTGGGGCCAACGTCCTGACTTTC. It codes for CASSLGIFSGANVLTF. V is TRBV7-8 and J is TRBJ2-6; D not certain. Trimming removed 3 bases from V and 0 bases from J, with 9 bases in between. This CDR3 is built from 16 residues. In germline, CDR1 is SGHVS, CDR2 FQNEAQ.

This chain connects TRBV20-1 to TRBJ2-7; no clear D. V was clipped by 4 bases and J by 6 bases, with 7 bases between them. There are 10 residues in the CDR3. Germline values: CDR1 DFQATT, CDR2 SNEGSKA (reference sequence). In DNA form, the CDR3 reads TGCAGTGCTACATTTACCGAGCAGTACTTC. Its protein is CSATFTEQYF.

The chain has TRBV19 and TRBJ2-1; 15 bases line up with TRBD2. Per germline, CDR1 LNHDA and CDR2 SQIVND (reference sequence). The CDR3 spans 17 residues. V shed 1 base, J shed 6 bases, and the junction held 4 bases outside the gene matches. CDR3 in DNA: TGTGCCAGTAGTATAGTCCGGACTAGCGGGGGGGGCAATGAGCAGTTCTTC. It encodes CASSIVRTSGGGNEQFF.

This CDR3 is CASSLISGANVLTF. CDR3 in DNA: TGTGCCAGCAGTCTGATCTCTGGGGCCAACGTCCTGACTTTC. This chain uses TRBV6-1 with TRBJ2-6; D gene uncertain. This CDR3 spans 14 amino acids. V shed 5 bases and J shed 0 bases, with 5 bases lying between them. The germline V gene encodes CDR1 MNHNS and CDR2 SASEGT.

V is TRBV7-2 and J is TRBJ2-1; tentative D call: TRBD1 (5 bases). Germline V gene lookup returns CDR1 SGHTA and CDR2 FQGNSA. The CDR3 loop spans 13 amino acids. V was shortened by 5 bases and J by 9 bases, with 14 bases between the two germline ends. CDR3 residues: CASSPSQGREQFF. CDR3 DNA sequence: TGTGCCAGCAGCCCCTCCCAGGGCCGTGAGCAGTTCTTC.

This chain joins TRBV18 and TRBJ2-7, with D unclear. The CDR3 totals 13 residues. V lost 2 bases and J lost 5, with 10 bases in between. Germline loops: CDR1 KGHSH, CDR2 LQKENI. CDR3 protein: CASSPKTLHEQYF. For the CDR3, the DNA is TGTGCCAGCTCACCAAAAACTCTCCACGAGCAGTACTTC.

The chain has TRBV29-1 and TRBJ1-2; D might be TRBD1 (6 bases). V was pared by 4 bases and J by 6 bases, with 12 bases between. Per the germline V gene, CDR1 is SQVTM and CDR2 is ANQGSEA. There are 12 residues in the CDR3. CDR3 in amino acids: CSVAWTVDGYTF. The CDR3 DNA reads TGCAGCGTTGCTTGGACAGTTGATGGCTACACCTTC.

V is TRBV6-5 and J is TRBJ1-1; D possibly corresponds to TRBD1 (5 bases). In germline, CDR1 is MNHEY, CDR2 SVGAGI. The CDR3 runs 12 residues. V shed 6 bases and J shed 3 bases, with 8 bases lying between them. The CDR3 bases are TGTGCCAGCAGGGGGCGATACACTGAAGCTTTCTTT. Protein product: CASRGRYTEAFF.

The chain employs TRBV7-9 and TRBJ2-5, with D possibly TRBD1 on 6 matching bases. Between the trimmed V and J ends, which lost 2 bases and 1 base, there was a span of 17 bases. This CDR3 spans 17 amino acids. The germline V gene has CDR1 SEHNR and CDR2 FQNEAQ (reference sequence). This CDR3 reads CASSLLGRGGFQETQYF. The DNA for the CDR3 is TGTGCCAGCAGCTTATTGGGCCGAGGGGGATTCCAAGAGACCCAGTACTTC.

The rearrangement joins TRBV29-1 to TRBJ2-5; 7 bases are a match to TRBD2. In germline, CDR1 is SQVTM, CDR2 ANQGSEA. CDR3 length equals 14 residues. The trim removed 3 bases at V and 5 bases at J, leaving 9 bases unmatched. CDR3 protein: CSVDHGLVMETQYF. CDR3 DNA: TGCAGCGTTGACCACGGACTAGTCATGGAGACCCAGTACTTC.

The DNA for the CDR3 is TGTGCCAGCTCACCGGACACTGCGGAGACCCAGTACTTC. It codes for CASSPDTAETQYF. The chain links TRBV18 to TRBJ2-5; TRBD1 might be the D (5 bases). V lost 3 bases and J 5 bases, leaving 10 bases between the germline ends. This CDR3 has 13 residues. Germline assignment: CDR1 KGHSH and CDR2 LQKENI.

This clone appeared a few times. V gene TRBV7-2 combines with J gene TRBJ1-1; 7 nucleotides line up with TRBD1. Unmatched junction bases numbered 3, after V lost 4 bases and J lost 7 bases. The length of the CDR3 is 12 residues. Germline values: CDR1 SGHTA, CDR2 FQGNSA. The CDR3 region is CASSSTGNEAFF. CDR3 coding DNA: TGTGCCAGCAGCTCGACAGGGAATGAAGCTTTCTTT.

The rearrangement uses TRBV5-6 and TRBJ2-5; 8 bases line up with TRBD2. The ends lost 1 base at V and 2 bases at J; junction bases unmatched: 4. The CDR3 sequence is 15 residues long. Germline loops: CDR1 SGHDT, CDR2 YYEEEE. CDR3 protein: CASSLNSGGQETQYF. CDR3 sequence (DNA): TGTGCCAGCAGCTTGAACTCGGGAGGGCAAGAGACCCAGTACTTC. The variable domain in full, with the rest retrieved from reference TRBV5-6 and TRBJ2-5, is DAGVTQSPTHLIKTRGQQVTLRCSPKSGHDTVSWYQQALGQGPQFIFQYYEEEERQRGNFPDRFSGHQFPNYSSELNVNALLLGDSALYLCASSLNSGGQETQYFGPGTRLLVL.